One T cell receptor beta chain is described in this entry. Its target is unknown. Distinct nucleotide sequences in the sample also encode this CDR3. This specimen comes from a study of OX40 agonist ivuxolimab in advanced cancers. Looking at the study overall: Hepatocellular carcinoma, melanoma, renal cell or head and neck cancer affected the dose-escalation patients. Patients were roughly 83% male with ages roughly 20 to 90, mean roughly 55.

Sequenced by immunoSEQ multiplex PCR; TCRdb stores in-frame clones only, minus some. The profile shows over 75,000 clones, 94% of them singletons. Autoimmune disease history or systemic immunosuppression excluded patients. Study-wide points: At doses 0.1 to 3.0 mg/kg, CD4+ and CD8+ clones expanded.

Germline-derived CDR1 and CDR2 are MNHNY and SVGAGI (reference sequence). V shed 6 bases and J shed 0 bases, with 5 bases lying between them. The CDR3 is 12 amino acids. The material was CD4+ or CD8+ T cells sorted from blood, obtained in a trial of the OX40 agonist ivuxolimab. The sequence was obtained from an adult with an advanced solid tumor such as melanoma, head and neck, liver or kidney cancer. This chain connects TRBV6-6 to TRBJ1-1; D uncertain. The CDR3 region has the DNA TGTGCCAGCAGCTTATTGAACACTGAAGCTTTCTTT. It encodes CASSLLNTEAFF.